This T cell receptor (beta chain) was captured in a study of chemoradiotherapy in HPV16-positive cancers. Repertoires were sampled repeatedly during chemoradiotherapy. Only in-frame clones appear in the TCRdb table, and some are missing; sequencing was by immunoSEQ multiplex PCR. The sample records 20,000 to 25,000 clones, approximately 87% being singletons. V shed 7 bases and J 2 bases; nucleotides not matched to a gene: 8. Germline lookup yields CDR1 SNHLY and CDR2 FYNNEI. The CDR3 covers 14 residues. The specimen comprised blood, sampled from a patient who underwent chemoradiotherapy. The origin of this receptor is a human donor with HPV-associated anogenital cancer. V and J are TRBV2 and TRBJ2-7; 7 nucleotides line up with TRBD1. The CDR3 DNA reads TGTGCCAGCACGTCGGACAGGCACGCCTACGAGCAGTACTTC. Translation gives CASTSDRHAYEQYF.